One sample yielded the 5 T cell receptor beta chains listed below, sequenced in a study of OX40 agonist ivuxolimab in advanced cancers. Assay: immunoSEQ multiplex PCR; the TCRdb copy retains only in-frame clones and omits some. Here the sample spans 90,000 to 100,000 clones, approximately 83% being singletons. The sample in question was CD4+ or CD8+ T cells sorted from blood, obtained in a trial of the OX40 agonist ivuxolimab. These receptors originate from an adult with an advanced solid tumor such as melanoma, head and neck, liver or kidney cancer.

This rearrangement joins TRBV7-3 to TRBJ1-2; no firm D call. Germline V gene data show CDR1 as SGHTA and CDR2 as FQGTGA. Trimming took off 7 bases at V and 0 bases at J, with 9 bases between the two ends. The CDR3 has 13 residues. CDR3 residues: CASTKDPNYGYTF. As DNA, the CDR3 is TGTGCCAGCACCAAAGACCCTAACTATGGCTACACCTTC.

The V and J genes are TRBV5-1 and TRBJ1-1, with TRBD1 identical over 7 bases. Trimming at V came to 3 bases and at J to 3 bases, leaving 14 bases not matched to a gene. The germline gives CDR1 SGHRS, CDR2 YFSETQ. The CDR3 runs 17 residues. The CDR3 region is CASSYIRPGGQDTEAFF. CDR3 sequence (DNA): TGCGCCAGCAGCTACATCAGGCCAGGGGGGCAGGACACTGAAGCTTTCTTT.

The V call is TRBV9, the J call TRBJ2-1; 7 nucleotides match TRBD1. From germline, CDR1 is SGDLS and CDR2 YYNGEE. J was trimmed by 5 bases and V by 4 bases; bases with no gene match: 9. The CDR3 sequence is 15 residues long. CDR3 sequence reads: CASSPRQGWNNEQFF. In DNA form, the CDR3 reads TGTGCCAGCAGCCCCCGACAGGGATGGAACAATGAGCAGTTCTTC.

The genes are TRBV9 and TRBJ2-5, with D possibly called TRBD1 or TRBD2 (5 bases each). This CDR3 has 14 amino acids. Germline V CDR1 and CDR2: SGDLS, YYNGEE. Trimming took 2 bases from V and 0 from J, leaving 8 bases between them. The CDR3 DNA reads as TGTGCCAGCAGCGTTGGGGGAAACCAAGAGACCCAGTACTTC. Protein: CASSVGGNQETQYF. The full variable domain, in which reference TRBV9 and TRBJ2-5 provide the parts outside the CDR3, is DSGVTQTPKHLITATGQRVTLRCSPRSGDLSVYWYQQSLDQGLQFLIQYYNGEERAKGNILERFSAQQFPDLHSELNLSSLELGDSALYFCASSVGGNQETQYFGPGTRLLVL.

Written as DNA, the CDR3 is TGCGCCAGCAGCCGATTAGCGGACAAGGGGAGCGAGCAGTACTTC. The encoded protein is CASSRLADKGSEQYF. V usage is TRBV4-3 and J usage is TRBJ2-7; TRBD2 is a possible D gene (6 bases). V was trimmed by 4 bases and J by 6 bases, leaving 19 bases between them. The germline gives CDR1 LGHNA, CDR2 YSLEER. This CDR3 is 15 amino acids long.